The clone carrying this TCR beta chain was found a few times. Its target is unknown. Measured with immunoSEQ multiplex PCR; TCRdb has only the in-frame clones, and not every one. The table has about 160,000 clones, approximately 80% seen once. The record originates from a study of cytotoxic CD8 clonotypes in ibrutinib-treated CLL. Study results and caveats: Public clonotypes, rarely seen, contracted or held steady on treatment. Relative to age-matched healthy donors, clonality at baseline was higher, and it tracked circulating CD8+ T-cell counts.

Germline CDR1 and CDR2: MNHNS and SASEGT. The CDR3 is made up of 14 amino acids. J lost 3 bases, V lost 7 bases, and 5 bases had no gene match. This TCR was recovered from a human donor with chronic lymphocytic leukemia. The source was PBMCs, collected after 12 months of ibrutinib treatment. The chain couples TRBV6-1 to TRBJ2-2; TRBD2 aligns across 7 bases. In nucleotides, the CDR3 is TGTGCCAGCACGCGGGGGACGGACACCGGGGAGCTGTTTTTT. As protein: CASTRGTDTGELFF.